Each of the 32 T cell receptor beta chains below was sequenced from the same sample in a study of regulatory T cells in long-lasting Graves disease. Time point meaning: newly diagnosed GD, antithyroid drugs for less than 3 months. PBMC-derived RNA was used for the TCR library. Arm-PCR of CDR3 regions and iRepertoire HTBI primers were used to build TCR beta libraries. TCRdb re-derived calls from the multiplex PCR reads in MiXCR, one entry per CDR3 protein. The sample holds fewer than 400,000 distinct CDR3 sequences; 18% are singletons and the top ten take about 36%. The starting material was peripheral blood mononuclear cells (PBMCs), obtained at new diagnosis, from a patient treated with antithyroid drugs. The origin of the receptors is a female donor with Graves disease.

V and J are TRBV18 and TRBJ2-7, with no clear D. V lost 3 bases and J lost 2, with 8 bases in between. Germline values: CDR1 KGHSH, CDR2 LQKENI. CDR3 length: 13 amino acids. CDR3 coding DNA: TGTGCCAGCTCACCGGTTAGCCCCTACGAGCAGTACTTC. This encodes CASSPVSPYEQYF.

This clonotype was observed many times. The chain has TRBV10-1 and TRBJ2-5, with 8 bases fitting TRBD2. CDR1 is WNHNN and CDR2 is SYGVQD in the germline V gene (reference sequence). The CDR3 consists of 14 residues. J gave up 5 bases and V 10 bases, and 12 bases lay outside the gene matches. CDR3 DNA: TGCGCCACCGGCGATAGCGGGATTGAGGAGACCCAGTACTTC. Amino acids: CATGDSGIEETQYF.

This clonotype was seen many times. The chain links TRBV29-1 to TRBJ2-2; D call uncertain. Germline-derived CDR1 and CDR2 are SQVTM and ANQGSEA. V shed 4 bases and J shed 5 bases, with 8 bases lying between them. CDR3 size: 12 residues. CDR3 sequence: CSVVLGTGELFF. CDR3 in DNA: TGCAGCGTTGTTTTGGGTACCGGGGAGCTGTTTTTT.

This clonotype was observed at least ten times. J is TRBJ1-5 and V is TRBV20-1; maybe TRBD1 (5 bases). From germline, CDR1 is DFQATT and CDR2 SNEGSKA (reference sequence). The CDR3 runs 15 residues. V was clipped by 3 bases and J by 0 bases, with 12 bases between them. The CDR3 is CSASGAAYSNQPQHF. Here the CDR3 DNA reads TGCAGTGCTAGTGGGGCAGCTTATAGCAATCAGCCCCAGCATTTT.

This clonotype appeared many times. The CDR3 reads CASSLGRPYNEQFF. The CDR3 DNA is TGTGCCAGCAGTTTAGGACGCCCCTACAATGAGCAGTTCTTC. This sequence joins TRBV12-3 or TRBV12-4 and TRBJ2-1; the D is unclear. The CDR3 extends over 14 amino acids. The germline V and J ends were trimmed by 1 base and 2 bases, with 6 bases remaining between them.

This clonotype was seen many times. The rearrangement links TRBV12-3 or TRBV12-4 to TRBJ2-3; D not resolved. Trimming stripped 5 bases from V and 6 bases from J, with 30 bases between. The CDR3 has 19 amino acids. CDR3 loop: CASSADAFPFGPTLDTQYF. CDR3 bases: TGTGCCAGCAGTGCCGACGCCTTTCCGTTTGGCCCGACCCTCGATACGCAGTATTTT.

The chain links TRBV24-1 to TRBJ2-2; tentative D call: TRBD1 (5 bases). Germline CDR1 and CDR2: KGHDR and SFDVKD. This CDR3 comprises 16 residues. Deletions cut 4 bases from V and 0 bases from J, with 11 bases between. As DNA, the CDR3 is TGTGCCACCAGTGACCGGACACCCGCGAACACCGGGGAGCTGTTTTTT. Amino acid sequence: CATSDRTPANTGELFF.

This chain uses TRBV4-2 with TRBJ1-1; D uncertain. Germline V lookup: CDR1 LGHNA, CDR2 YNFKEQ. The length of the CDR3 is 16 residues. V lost 0 bases, J lost 1 base, and 12 bases lay in between. This CDR3 is CASSQDVALRNTEAFF. The CDR3 coding sequence is TGTGCCAGCAGCCAAGATGTTGCGTTAAGGAACACTGAAGCTTTCTTT.

Concerning this clonotype itself: A far larger clone is just one base off, so this is likely a read error. The CDR3 DNA reads TGTGCCAGCACCCGCTCACAGGGTACGAGAGAGACCCAGTACTTC. This sequence encodes CASTRSQGTRETQYF. This sequence joins TRBV6-1 and TRBJ2-5; possible D gene TRBD1, 6 bases. In germline, CDR1 is MNHNS, CDR2 SASEGT. This CDR3 has 15 residues. Between the trimmed V and J ends, which lost 7 bases and 4 bases, there was a span of 19 bases.

The chain carries TRBV27 and TRBJ2-3; maybe TRBD2 (7 bases). The V and J ends lost 5 bases and 4 bases respectively, with 16 bases between them. Germline V CDR1 and CDR2: MNHEY, SMNVEV (reference sequence). The CDR3 extends over 15 amino acids. CDR3 protein: CASSRGGGSPDTQYF. CDR3 DNA: TGTGCCAGCAGTAGGGGGGGAGGGAGCCCAGATACGCAGTATTTT.

This clonotype has ten or more counts. The chain couples TRBV18 to TRBJ1-4, with D maybe TRBD1 (5 bases). The V gene's germline CDR1 is KGHSH and CDR2 LQKENI. The CDR3 covers 13 residues. V lost 3 bases and J 8 bases, leaving 10 bases between the germline ends. This chain's CDR3 is CASSPSGGEKLFF. CDR3 DNA: TGTGCCAGCTCACCTTCCGGGGGAGAAAAACTGTTTTTT.

The gene calls are TRBV6-9 and TRBJ2-1, with 8 bases matching TRBD2. The CDR3 is made up of 17 amino acids. Germline CDR1 MNHGY, CDR2 SVAAGI. The J segment lost 0 bases and the V segment lost 4 bases, leaving 8 bases of the junction unmatched. The chain's CDR3 is CASSSTSSGSSYNEQFF. In DNA, the CDR3 is TGTGCCAGCAGTTCCACATCAAGCGGGAGCTCCTACAATGAGCAGTTCTTC.

This clonotype was seen a few times. This sequence joins TRBV7-9 and TRBJ2-1; the D is unclear. Germline V gene data show CDR1 as SEHNR and CDR2 as FQNEAQ (reference sequence). V lost 5 bases to trimming and J lost 0 bases, with 11 bases between them. The CDR3 runs to 15 residues. The CDR3 reads CASSRSAPSYNEQFF. For the CDR3, the DNA is TGTGCCAGCAGCCGGAGCGCCCCCTCCTACAATGAGCAGTTCTTC. Using reference TRBV7-9 and TRBJ2-1 for the parts outside the CDR3, the full variable domain is DTGVSQNPRHKITKRGQNVTFRCDPISEHNRLYWYRQTLGQGPEFLTYFQNEAQLEKSRLLSDRFSAERPKGSFSTLEIQRTEQGDSAMYLCASSRSAPSYNEQFFGPGTRLTVL.

This clonotype was seen at least ten times. The chain employs TRBV6-5 and TRBJ1-2; TRBD1 matches 12 bases. CDR1 MNHEY and CDR2 SVGAGI come from the germline V gene. The V and J ends lost 4 bases and 14 bases, in that order; junction bases with no gene match: 14. The CDR3 is 15 residues long. CDR3 sequence (DNA): TGTGCCAGCAGTTTATCCCGGGGACAGGGGGCCGACGGGACCTTC. Its protein product is CASSLSRGQGADGTF.

This clonotype was observed once. The chain recombines TRBV4-1 with TRBJ2-1; no reliable D call. The CDR3 is 17 residues long. The ends were cut back, 0 bases at V and 8 bases at J, with 20 bases in the middle. Germline values: CDR1 MGHRA, CDR2 YSYEKL. DNA for the CDR3: TGCGCCAGCAGCCAAGATCAAACGGATCCTGATCTCGATGAGCAGTTCTTC. Residues: CASSQDQTDPDLDEQFF.

This clonotype was seen at least ten times. The rearrangement uses TRBV7-2 and TRBJ2-1, with a tentative D call TRBD2 (5 bases). The ends were cut back, 6 bases at V and 0 bases at J, with 15 bases in the middle. The length of the CDR3 is 16 residues. Germline CDR1 and CDR2: SGHTA and FQGNSA. DNA of the CDR3: TGTGCCAGCAGGCCCCTCAGCGGTCCCTCCTACAATGAGCAGTTCTTC. Encoded protein: CASRPLSGPSYNEQFF.

Many counts were recorded for this clonotype. This chain uses TRBV12-3 or TRBV12-4 with TRBJ2-5, with D perhaps matching TRBD1 (6 bases). This CDR3 comprises 13 residues. V lost 10 bases and J lost 2, with 14 bases in between. This CDR3 reads CATSQGFQETQYF. The DNA of the CDR3 is TGTGCCACCTCACAGGGATTTCAAGAGACCCAGTACTTC.

The genes are TRBV5-1 and TRBJ2-3, with TRBD1 as a possible D gene (5 bases). The end of the DNA aligns better with TRBJ2-5, so the J call may be wrong. Germline CDR1 is SGHRS and CDR2 is YFSETQ. The CDR3 consists of 14 residues. CDR3 loop: CASSLSAKGETQYF. CDR3 nucleotides: TGCGCCAGCAGCCTCAGCGCCAAGGGGGAGACCCAGTACTTC.

This clonotype has a count of ten or more. The junction departs from the called germline gene at one end, perhaps through a read error. The chain joins TRBV5-1 to TRBJ1-5, with D tentatively TRBD1 (5 bases). This CDR3 is built from 14 residues. Germline loops: CDR1 SGHRS, CDR2 YFSETQ. In DNA, the CDR3 is TGTGCCAGCAGCTTGGAGGGGAGCAATCAGCCCCAGCATTTT. This sequence encodes CASSLEGSNQPQHF. The full variable domain, completed using reference TRBV5-1 and TRBJ1-5, is KAGVTQTPRYLIKTRGQQVTLSCSPISGHRSVSWYQQTPGQGLQFLFEYFSETQRNKGNFPGRFSGRQFSNSRSEMNVSTLELGDSALYLCASSLEGSNQPQHFGDGTRLSIL.

This clonotype was observed at least ten times. V gene TRBV12-3 or TRBV12-4 combines with J gene TRBJ2-7; a weak D match, TRBD1 (5 bases). This CDR3 comprises 14 residues. Trimming took off 3 bases at V and 5 bases at J, with 14 bases between the two ends. The CDR3 region has the DNA TGTGCCAGCAGTTTTCGGCCAGGGAAACACGAGCAGTACTTC. It yields the protein CASSFRPGKHEQYF.

This clonotype was observed at least ten times. V usage is TRBV7-9 and J usage is TRBJ2-7; TRBD1 matches at 9 bases. This CDR3 comprises 14 residues. Per the germline V gene, CDR1 is SEHNR and CDR2 is FQNEAQ (reference sequence). The trim removed 2 bases at V and 9 bases at J, leaving 8 bases unmatched. In nucleotides, the CDR3 is TGTGCCAGCAGCTTACCGGGACAGGGTCAGGGGCAGTACTTC. Translating gives CASSLPGQGQGQYF.

A word on this clonotype: A far larger clone differs by one base, so this is likely a read error. The V and J genes are TRBV11-2 and TRBJ2-3; TRBD2 matches 9 bases. The DNA matches TRBJ2-7 better at its end, which makes the J call doubtful. Germline CDR1 is SGHAT and CDR2 is FQNNGV. The CDR3 covers 16 residues. CDR3 residues: CASPQERREGLGEQYF. The CDR3 nucleotides are TGTGCCAGCCCGCAGGAGCGGCGGGAGGGCCTAGGGGAGCAGTACTTC.

This clonotype was seen ten or more times. The J gene is TRBJ1-5, the V gene TRBV2, with D perhaps matching TRBD1 (5 bases). This CDR3 spans 13 amino acids. CDR1 and CDR2 from the germline V gene are SNHLY and FYNNEI. Trimming shortened V by 7 bases and J by 0 bases, and 7 bases separated the two germline ends. The CDR3 DNA follows: TGTGCCAGCATGGGGGATAGCAATCAGCCCCAGCATTTT. Translating gives CASMGDSNQPQHF.

This clonotype was counted many times. The V call is TRBV18, the J call TRBJ2-1, with D perhaps TRBD2 (5 bases). The CDR3 runs 14 residues. Deletions cut 4 bases from V and 9 bases from J, with 16 bases between. The germline V gene encodes CDR1 KGHSH and CDR2 LQKENI. The chain's CDR3 is CASSRPTRSAEQFF. The DNA of the CDR3 is TGTGCCAGCTCACGACCTACTAGATCCGCTGAGCAGTTCTTC.

This clonotype has ten or more counts. V and J are TRBV10-3 and TRBJ2-1; 14 nucleotides match TRBD2. V was clipped by 2 bases and J by 0 bases; unmatched bases: 9. The CDR3 sequence is 20 residues long. The germline CDR1 and CDR2 sequences are ENHRY and SYGVKD. The CDR3 DNA is TGTGCCATCAGTGAGGAGGGACTAGCGGGAGCCACATACTCCTACAATGAGCAGTTCTTC. The encoded protein is CAISEEGLAGATYSYNEQFF.

This clonotype was observed many times. The chain employs TRBV3-1 and TRBJ2-2, with 15 bases fitting TRBD2. In germline, CDR1 is LGHDT, CDR2 YNNKEL (reference sequence). After removal of 4 bases from V and 2 bases from J, the junction contained 8 bases not matched to a gene. This CDR3 is built from 19 residues. Here the CDR3 reads CASSRGLAGGHSNTGELFF. CDR3 in DNA: TGTGCCAGCAGCCGAGGACTAGCGGGAGGGCATTCAAACACCGGGGAGCTGTTTTTT.

This chain links TRBV7-2 with TRBJ1-6; D is unclear. V was shortened by 2 bases and J by 10 bases, with 9 bases between the two germline ends. The CDR3 contains 13 residues. Germline CDR1 and CDR2: SGHTA and FQGNSA. CDR3 amino acids: CASSLTPGSPLHF. The CDR3 DNA follows: TGTGCCAGCAGCTTAACCCCGGGCTCACCCCTCCACTTT.

This clonotype was counted at least ten times. The chain links TRBV20-1 to TRBJ1-4; TRBD1 is a possible D gene (5 bases). CDR1 DFQATT and CDR2 SNEGSKA come from the germline V gene (reference sequence). The CDR3 spans 14 residues. V gave up 5 bases and J gave up 1 base, with 11 bases separating them. For the CDR3, the DNA is TGCAGTGCTTTATCGCAGGGAACTAATGAAAAACTGTTTTTT. As protein: CSALSQGTNEKLFF.

This clonotype was counted between two and nine times. The chain recombines TRBV18 with TRBJ1-5; possibly TRBD1 for D (6 bases). CDR1 and CDR2 from the germline V gene are KGHSH and LQKENI. This CDR3 comprises 17 residues. V was cut by 3 bases and J by 4 bases, with 19 bases left in between. CDR3 loop: CASSPESGHKMNQPQHF. For the CDR3, the DNA is TGTGCCAGCTCACCGGAATCGGGACACAAGATGAATCAGCCCCAGCATTTT.

This clonotype has ten or more counts. The chain combines TRBV5-1 with TRBJ2-6; 8 nucleotides match TRBD1. Germline assignment: CDR1 SGHRS and CDR2 YFSETQ. CDR3 length: 16 amino acids. Losses at the gene ends were 1 base for V and 2 bases for J; bases not matched to a gene: 2. CDR3 sequence: CASSLQGAPGANVLTF. The CDR3 DNA reads as TGCGCCAGCAGCTTGCAGGGGGCGCCTGGGGCCAACGTCCTGACTTTC.

This clonotype showed up just a few times. A read error is possible here, since a much larger clone lies one base away. V usage is TRBV11-2 and J usage is TRBJ2-3; unclear D gene. With the DNA end fitting TRBJ2-5 better, the J assignment may be wrong. The CDR3 has 17 residues. Germline CDR1 is SGHAT and CDR2 is FQNNGV. The DNA of the CDR3 is TGTGCCAGCAGCTTAGATCGGGCGCGGCACGTCCCTAGGACCCAGTACTTC. Translating it yields CASSLDRARHVPRTQYF.

The chain carries TRBV7-9 and TRBJ2-7; no definite D call. The CDR3 contains 13 residues. The germline CDR1 and CDR2 sequences are SEHNR and FQNEAQ (reference sequence). V gave up 3 bases and J gave up 4 bases, with 10 bases separating them. The CDR3 is CASSLGSIYEQYF. CDR3 nucleotide sequence: TGTGCCAGCAGCTTGGGTTCAATTTACGAGCAGTACTTC.